The clone carrying this TCR beta chain appeared a single time. The antigen is unknown. Germline CDR1 MNHNS, CDR2 SASEGT. The CDR3 totals 14 residues. V lost 6 bases and J 3 bases, leaving 15 bases between the germline ends. This sample was taken from a study of multiple sclerosis patients with progressive multifocal leukoencephalopathy. Overall study findings and caveats: Expanded clones at PML onset predated and persisted through natalizumab therapy.

Time point meaning: less than 15 months of natalizumab therapy. Every listed patient previously received interferon beta; all PML patients were women. The survey-level immunoSEQ assay was used. Repertoires were generated with immunoSEQ multiplex PCR, while TCRdb's copy carries only in-frame clones and drops some. Of about 25,000 clones in the sample, 85% to 95% were seen once. The specimen comprised PBMCs, sampled from a patient treated with natalizumab. The receptor comes from a man younger than 40 with multiple sclerosis. V gene TRBV6-1 combines with J gene TRBJ2-7; the D is unclear. CDR3 sequence: CASRVDGGRYEQYF. As DNA, the CDR3 is TGTGCCAGCAGGGTGGACGGTGGACGCTACGAGCAGTACTTC.